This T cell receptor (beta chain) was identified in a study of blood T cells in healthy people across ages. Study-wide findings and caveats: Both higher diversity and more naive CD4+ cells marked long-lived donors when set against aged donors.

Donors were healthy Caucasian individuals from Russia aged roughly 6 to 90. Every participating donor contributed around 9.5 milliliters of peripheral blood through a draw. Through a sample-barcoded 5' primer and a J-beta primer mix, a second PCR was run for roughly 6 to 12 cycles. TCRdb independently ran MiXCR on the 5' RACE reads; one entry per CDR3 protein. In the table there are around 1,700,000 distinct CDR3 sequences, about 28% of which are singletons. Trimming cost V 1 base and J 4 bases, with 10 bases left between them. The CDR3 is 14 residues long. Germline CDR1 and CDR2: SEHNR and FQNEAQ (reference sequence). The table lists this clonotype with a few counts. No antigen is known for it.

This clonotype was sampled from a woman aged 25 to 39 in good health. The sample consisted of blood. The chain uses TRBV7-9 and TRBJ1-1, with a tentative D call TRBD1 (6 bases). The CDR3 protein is CASSLEQGVTEAFF. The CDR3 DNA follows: TGTGCCAGCAGCTTAGAACAGGGCGTCACTGAAGCTTTCTTT.